This entry lists 21 T cell receptor beta chains sequenced from one sample in a study of T cells in Graves' hyperthyroidism and ophthalmopathy. Researchers took RNA transcripts and amplified the TCR beta CDR3 regions from them. A first-round RT-PCR of the TCR CDR3 used the HTBI primer set. TCRdb processed the multiplex PCR reads anew with MiXCR; each CDR3 protein has one entry. The profile covers about 640,000 distinct CDR3 sequences, with about 45% appearing a single time and about 7.7% taken by the ten largest. Sequencing was carried out using peripheral blood or thyroid tissue (not recorded which). These receptors were obtained from an adult man with Graves' disease, either hyperthyroidism or ophthalmopathy (not recorded which).

Only a few counts were recorded for this clonotype. V and J are TRBV7-2 and TRBJ1-4; D not certain. The CDR3 length is 15 residues. Trimming cost V 5 bases and J 6 bases, with 16 bases left between them. Germline CDR1 SGHTA, CDR2 FQGNSA. CDR3 protein: CASSQDPGGDEKLFF. CDR3 DNA sequence: TGTGCCAGCAGCCAAGATCCGGGCGGGGATGAAAAACTGTTTTTT.

This clonotype has a handful of counts. The chain links TRBV29-1 to TRBJ1-5; 11 nucleotides match TRBD1. The CDR3 covers 13 residues. Losses at the gene ends were 3 bases for V and 11 bases for J; bases not matched to a gene: 6. Germline V gene sequence: CDR1 SQVTM, CDR2 ANQGSEA. CDR3 coding DNA: TGCAGCGTTGAGGACAGGGGGCGGGAGACCCAGCATTTT. Its protein product is CSVEDRGRETQHF.

A word on this clonotype: A read error may explain this, as a much larger clone is one base away. The rearrangement uses TRBV20-1 and TRBJ1-5, with a tentative D call TRBD1 (5 bases). Trimming shortened V by 4 bases and J by 6 bases, and 19 bases separated the two germline ends. The germline gives CDR1 DFQATT, CDR2 SNEGSKA (reference sequence). The CDR3 has 15 residues. The CDR3 spells CSAIGTLSGTQPQHF. In DNA form, the CDR3 reads TGCAGTGCTATTGGGACGCTCTCGGGCACTCAGCCCCAGCATTTT.

The chain carries TRBV2 and TRBJ2-6; TRBD1 matches at 7 bases. The CDR3 length is 14 residues. The J segment lost 4 bases and the V segment lost 3 bases, leaving 0 bases of the junction unmatched. The germline gives CDR1 SNHLY, CDR2 FYNNEI. This CDR3 is CASSEGQGANVLTF. CDR3 in DNA: TGTGCCAGCAGTGAGGGACAGGGGGCCAACGTCCTGACTTTC.

J is TRBJ1-3 and V is TRBV6-1, with D perhaps TRBD1 (5 bases). The CDR3 runs 14 residues. V dropped 6 bases and J dropped 0 bases, with 9 bases sitting between them. Per the germline V gene, CDR1 is MNHNS and CDR2 is SASEGT. CDR3 DNA sequence: TGTGCCAGCAGCCGGGGACTCTCTGGAAACACCATATATTTT. Amino acids: CASSRGLSGNTIYF.

This clonotype is a singleton in its sample. The chain is built from TRBV29-1 and TRBJ2-6; 12 bases match TRBD1. J lost 1 base, V lost 6 bases, and 4 bases had no gene match. Germline V CDR1 and CDR2: SQVTM, ANQGSEA. This CDR3 is 16 amino acids long. This CDR3 reads CSVGTGGGSGANVLTF. CDR3 coding DNA: TGCAGCGTAGGGACAGGGGGCGGGTCTGGGGCCAACGTCCTGACTTTC. Supplemented by reference TRBV29-1 and TRBJ2-6, the full variable domain reads SAVISQKPSRDICQRGTSLTIQCQVDSQVTMMFWYRQQPGQSLTLIATANQGSEATYESGFVIDKFPISRPNLTFSTLTVSNMSPEDSSIYLCSVGTGGGSGANVLTFGAGSRLTVL.

Comments on this clonotype: Being one base from a much bigger clone, this may be a read error. This rearrangement joins TRBV2 to TRBJ1-5; 9 bases agree with TRBD1. After removal of 1 base from V and 5 bases from J, the junction contained 0 bases not matched to a gene. Germline lookup yields CDR1 SNHLY and CDR2 FYNNEI. The CDR3 runs to 14 residues. The CDR3: CASSEGDRDQPQHF. The CDR3, as DNA: TGTGCCAGCAGTGAAGGGGACAGGGATCAGCCCCAGCATTTT.

V and J are TRBV11-2 and TRBJ1-5; 10 bases are a match to TRBD1. The CDR3 has 17 residues. CDR1 SGHAT and CDR2 FQNNGV come from the germline V gene. The junction had 8 bases not matched to a gene; V was cut back by 0 bases and J by 6 bases. DNA of the CDR3: TGTGCCAGCAGCTTAGATTCAGGACAGGGGGGAGGTCAGCCCCAGCATTTT. Its translation: CASSLDSGQGGGQPQHF.

Remarks on this clonotype: Germline and junction disagree at one end, which may indicate a read error. The V and J genes are TRBV5-1 and TRBJ2-7; D gene unclear. This CDR3 is 15 amino acids long. Germline V gene data show CDR1 as SGHRS and CDR2 as YFSETQ. CDR3 nucleotide sequence: TGTGCCAGCAGCCAAGGAAGCAGATTCCCCTACGAGCAGTACTTC. Its protein is CASSQGSRFPYEQYF.

This clonotype showed up just a few times. V is TRBV25-1 and J is TRBJ2-5; 8 nucleotides line up with TRBD2. V lost 3 bases to trimming and J lost 2 bases; unmatched junction nucleotides: 5. From germline, CDR1 is MGHDK and CDR2 SYGVNS. This CDR3 region has 15 residues. In nucleotides, the CDR3 is TGTGCCAGCAGTGACTTAGCGGGGTCGCAAGAGACCCAGTACTTC. It specifies CASSDLAGSQETQYF.

Points on this clonotype: Possible read error: a much larger clone is one base away. This chain joins TRBV19 and TRBJ2-2; no clear D. There are 14 residues in the CDR3. CDR1 LNHDA and CDR2 SQIVND come from the germline V gene (reference sequence). Trimming removed 4 bases from V and 7 bases from J, with 13 bases in between. This CDR3 reads CASSTSLGIGELFF. As DNA, the CDR3 is TGTGCCAGTAGTACCTCGCTCGGCATCGGGGAGCTGTTTTTT.

The genes are TRBV15 and TRBJ1-1; a weak D match, TRBD1 (6 bases). The ends were cut back, 11 bases at V and 0 bases at J, with 10 bases in the middle. Germline V lookup: CDR1 LNHNV, CDR2 YYDKDF (reference sequence). CDR3 length: 12 residues. The chain's CDR3 is CASPGVNTEAFF. CDR3 nucleotide sequence: TGTGCCTCCCCAGGGGTGAACACTGAAGCTTTCTTT.

In its sample, this clonotype was seen a few times. The chain recombines TRBV7-9 with TRBJ1-5; D is uncertain. From germline, CDR1 is SEHNR and CDR2 FQNEAQ (reference sequence). CDR3 length: 14 residues. V was trimmed by 1 base and J by 9 bases, leaving 13 bases between them. The CDR3 DNA follows: TGTGCCAGCAGCTTAGGGTCAGGCCCCGGGCCCCAGCATTTT. Translated, it gives CASSLGSGPGPQHF.

As for this clonotype: At one end, the junction sequence differs from germline, possibly due to a read error. The chain links TRBV18 to TRBJ2-5; D gene ambiguous. The CDR3 has 12 residues. Germline lookup yields CDR1 KGHSH and CDR2 LQKENI. CDR3 amino acids: CGSSDGKETQYF. CDR3 DNA sequence: TGTGGCAGCTCAGACGGCAAAGAGACCCAGTACTTC.

This clonotype showed up just a few times. The genes are TRBV12-3 or TRBV12-4 and TRBJ1-2, with TRBD1 identical over 8 bases. The V gene end was trimmed by 7 bases and the J gene end by 3 bases; junction bases not matched to a gene: 10. CDR3 length: 15 amino acids. CDR3 amino acids: CASTSGQGGHYGYTF. The CDR3 DNA reads TGTGCCAGCACTTCAGGACAGGGAGGGCACTATGGCTACACCTTC.

The table lists this clonotype with many counts. The chain couples TRBV7-6 to TRBJ2-7; TRBD1 aligns across 7 bases. The CDR3 spans 17 residues. V trimming: 6 bases; J trimming: 0 bases; junction bases outside the gene matches: 14. Germline V CDR1 and CDR2: SGHVS, FNYEAQ. The CDR3 here is CASSRDSPSTSSYEQYF. The CDR3, as DNA: TGTGCCAGCAGTCGGGACAGTCCTTCAACGAGCTCCTACGAGCAGTACTTC. The whole variable domain, remainder taken from reference TRBV7-6 and TRBJ2-7, is GAGVSQSPRYKVTKRGQDVALRCDPISGHVSLYWYRQALGQGPEFLTYFNYEAQQDKSGLPNDRFSAERPEGSISTLTIQRTEQRDSAMYRCASSRDSPSTSSYEQYFGPGTRLTVT.

This clonotype was counted ten times or more. The rearrangement joins TRBV15 to TRBJ2-7; D perhaps matches TRBD1 (5 bases). Germline V gives CDR1 LNHNV, CDR2 YYDKDF (reference sequence). Trimming pared 4 bases from V and 2 bases from J, leaving 18 bases between. The CDR3 consists of 16 residues. As DNA, the CDR3 is TGTGCCACCAGCACAGTTCAGGACAACCCGCCCTACGAGCAGTACTTC. Translating it yields CATSTVQDNPPYEQYF.

This clonotype was observed once. The chain combines TRBV20-1 with TRBJ2-5; TRBD2 matches at 7 bases. The CDR3 is 13 amino acids. The trim removed 6 bases at V and 5 bases at J, leaving 9 bases unmatched. Germline CDR1 reads DFQATT; CDR2 reads SNEGSKA (reference sequence). DNA for the CDR3: TGCAGTGCAAACGGACTAGGGGCCGAGACCCAGTACTTC. Translation gives CSANGLGAETQYF.

Remarks on this clonotype: This may be a read error, as it is one base from a much larger clone. The chain recombines TRBV6-1 with TRBJ1-2; 8 bases are a match to TRBD1. Germline assignment: CDR1 MNHNS and CDR2 SASEGT. The CDR3 consists of 17 residues. Here the CDR3 DNA reads TGTGCCAGCAGGCCCGCGGGGACAGGAGAAGCTAACTATCGCTACACCTTC. Its protein is CASRPAGTGEANYRYTF.

The chain has TRBV24-1 and TRBJ2-7; the match to TRBD2 covers 9 bases. Trimming cost V 10 bases and J 0 bases; bases outside gene matches: 9. The CDR3 totals 15 residues. In germline, CDR1 is KGHDR, CDR2 SFDVKD. The CDR3, as DNA: TGTGCCACGTCCGATAGCGGGAGATTCTCCTACGAGCAGTACTTC. This encodes CATSDSGRFSYEQYF.

The rearrangement uses TRBV20-1 and TRBJ1-1; perhaps TRBD1 as D (6 bases). Germline V lookup: CDR1 DFQATT, CDR2 SNEGSKA (reference sequence). This CDR3 is built from 14 residues. V was cut by 5 bases and J by 0 bases, with 13 bases left in between. CDR3 in amino acids: CSAPWGGMNTEAFF. The CDR3 coding sequence is TGCAGTGCTCCGTGGGGGGGCATGAACACTGAAGCTTTCTTT.